This T cell receptor (beta chain) came from a study of identifying expanded T cells in peripheral blood. The CDR3 runs to 13 residues. Trimming left V 7 bases short and J 5 bases short, with 14 bases between. Germline V gene lookup returns CDR1 MNHNS and CDR2 SASEGT. Here immunoSEQ multiplex PCR was the method, and the copy in TCRdb shows in-frame clones only, minus some. The repertoire holds under 70,000 clones, with approximately 89% as singletons. Regarding the study as a whole: Differentially abundant clones: about 1.2 between replicates, 16.4 at about 13 days, roughly 18 at four. Across healthy donors, higher total template counts meant significantly greater approximately 2-week count variance.

During the collection period, no donor immune events like infections were recorded. On this clone itself: Its antigen is not identified.

The gene calls are TRBV6-1 and TRBJ2-5; tentative D call: TRBD1 (5 bases). The origin of this receptor is a person aged 18 to 75 in good health. The sample comprised blood. The CDR3 sequence is CASNVDSLETQYF. DNA of the CDR3: TGTGCCAGCAACGTCGACAGTTTGGAGACCCAGTACTTC.